This T cell receptor (beta chain) was sequenced in a study of T cell responses to AZD1222 COVID-19 vaccine. CDR1 is LNHDA, CDR2 SQIVND, per germline (reference sequence). V lost 5 bases, J lost 4 bases, and 8 bases stayed unmatched. CDR3 length equals 15 residues. Details on this clone: Its specificity is unknown.

Produced via immunoSEQ multiplex PCR; TCRdb's table is partial and in-frame only. This repertoire shows about 130,000 clones, roughly 90% found once; its top ten account for roughly 4.2%. Overall study findings and caveats: When two AZD1222 doses had been given, Spike-specific TCR breadth and depth rose. Donor demographics were predominantly white British with a female majority; clonal diversity may be underestimated. The study reported that nearly half of spike-specific TCRs target unmutated variant regions. Without day 14 samples, only post-peak T cell repertoires were studied.

Sequencing used peripheral blood, obtained on day 0 of AZD1222 vaccination. The V and J genes are TRBV19 and TRBJ1-3; 7 nucleotides align to TRBD1. This TCR was recovered from an adult in good health. The DNA of the CDR3 is TGTGCCAGTAGTGCATCGACAGGGCTGGGAAACACCATATATTTT. This sequence encodes CASSASTGLGNTIYF.